The source of this TCR beta chain is a study of CD8+CD57+ T cells in acquired aplastic anemia. Germline values: CDR1 MNHEY, CDR2 SVGEGT. Trimming at V came to 2 bases and at J to 7 bases, leaving 3 bases not matched to a gene. CDR3 length: 13 residues. This clonotype came up many times. As yet, its antigen is unknown. TCR beta VDJ and CDR3 profiles were obtained from a genomic DNA template. TCRdb re-derived calls from the reads in MiXCR, one entry per CDR3 protein. The sample has approximately 150,000 distinct CDR3 sequences; 60% to 80% are singletons. Only patients with CD8+CD57+ cell expansion on flow cytometry were chosen for sequencing. There was no therapy given to any patient before the blood sampling took place. Findings and limits, study-wide: Between patients and controls, CD8+ Simpson's diversity did not vary significantly.

The genes are TRBV6-2 or TRBV6-3 and TRBJ1-1; 8 bases map to TRBD1. The TCR originated in a human donor with aplastic anemia. Sequenced input: sorted CD4+, CD8+, or CD8+CD57+ T cells (not recorded which) from PBMCs. CDR3 bases: TGTGCCAGCAGTTACCAGGGGGCAGTTGAAGCTTTCTTT. Translating it yields CASSYQGAVEAFF.